A single sample gave rise to the 16 T cell receptor beta chains below, sequenced in a study of blood T cells in healthy people across ages. PCR was performed a second time for roughly 7 to 11 cycles using a sample-barcoded 5' primer and a J-beta primer mix. TCRdb recomputed calls from the 5' RACE reads with MiXCR, one row per CDR3 protein. Of 1.8 million or so distinct CDR3 sequences listed, approximately 40% are singletons. Specimen: blood. The receptor set was obtained from a human donor in good health.

The chain is built from TRBV15 and TRBJ1-5; D is uncertain. V lost 0 bases and J 10 bases, leaving 10 bases between the germline ends. The CDR3 loop spans 13 amino acids. Germline V gene data show CDR1 as LNHNV and CDR2 as YYDKDF (reference sequence). The CDR3 region has the DNA TGTGCCACCAGCAGAGATCTCGGAAGCCCCCAGCATTTT. It encodes CATSRDLGSPQHF.

The V and J genes are TRBV20-1 and TRBJ1-5; no definite D call. This CDR3 region has 13 residues. The V gene's germline CDR1 is DFQATT and CDR2 SNEGSKA (reference sequence). V lost 3 bases, J lost 3 bases, and 9 bases lay in between. The CDR3 coding sequence is TGCAGTGCTAGGGGTACAATCAATCAGCCCCAGCATTTT. Its translation is CSARGTINQPQHF.

The chain carries TRBV6-4 and TRBJ2-3; no clear D. This CDR3 is built from 16 residues. Trimming removed 6 bases from V and 7 bases from J, with 23 bases in between. Germline V CDR1 and CDR2: MRHNA, SNTAGT. Written as DNA, the CDR3 is TGTGCCAGCAGCCCGGCCCACGGCAACATATTTTATACGCAGTATTTT. It codes for CASSPAHGNIFYTQYF.

This clonotype was seen only a few times. The chain links TRBV15 to TRBJ1-5; no reliable D call. The V gene lost 0 bases and the J gene lost 6 bases, with 15 bases spanning the gap. The CDR3 contains 16 residues. Germline V lookup: CDR1 LNHNV, CDR2 YYDKDF (reference sequence). Written as DNA, the CDR3 is TGTGCCACCAGCAGAGATAATCTGGGGTTAAGTCAGCCCCAGCATTTT. It specifies CATSRDNLGLSQPQHF.

This clonotype was found a few times. The V gene is TRBV20-1, the J gene TRBJ2-5; D is unresolved. The germline V gene encodes CDR1 DFQATT and CDR2 SNEGSKA (reference sequence). The CDR3 totals 13 residues. Deletions cut 0 bases from V and 0 bases from J, with 5 bases between. The chain's CDR3 is CSAREVYQETQYF. CDR3 nucleotide sequence: TGCAGTGCTAGAGAGGTCTACCAAGAGACCCAGTACTTC.

The DNA for the CDR3 is TGCGCCAGCAGCCTTTGGACAGAACCTAATGAAAAACTGTTTTTT. Residues: CASSLWTEPNEKLFF. This chain links TRBV5-1 with TRBJ1-4, with a weak D call TRBD1 (6 bases). V lost 4 bases and J 3 bases, leaving 13 bases between the germline ends. Germline V gene lookup returns CDR1 SGHRS and CDR2 YFSETQ. The CDR3 length is 15 residues.

V is TRBV7-9 and J is TRBJ1-2, with D possibly TRBD1 on 5 matching bases. Trimming removed 5 bases from V and 4 bases from J, with 17 bases in between. Germline loops: CDR1 SEHNR, CDR2 FQNEAQ (reference sequence). This CDR3 is 15 amino acids long. The CDR3 sequence is CASSPSQVPLYGYTF. DNA of the CDR3: TGTGCCAGCAGCCCCTCACAGGTTCCCCTCTATGGCTACACCTTC.

The table lists this clonotype with a few counts. The gene calls are TRBV7-8 and TRBJ1-6; D is ambiguous. CDR1 is SGHVS, CDR2 FQNEAQ, per germline. V lost 6 bases, J lost 7 bases, and 22 bases lay in between. This CDR3 spans 17 amino acids. This chain's CDR3 is CASRIGISAQQNSPLHF. The CDR3 DNA reads TGTGCCAGCAGGATAGGGATCTCGGCACAGCAGAATTCACCCCTCCACTTT.

The J gene is TRBJ2-5, the V gene TRBV5-5; the D is unclear. V was clipped by 7 bases and J by 0 bases, with 19 bases between them. The CDR3 has 16 residues. Germline V gene sequence: CDR1 SGHKS, CDR2 YYEKEE (reference sequence). CDR3 region: CASGTRASLYQETQYF. Written as DNA, the CDR3 is TGTGCCAGCGGTACCCGGGCGTCCCTGTACCAAGAGACCCAGTACTTC.

The genes are TRBV29-1 and TRBJ2-7; weak D call: TRBD2 (5 bases). Trimming removed 4 bases at V and 1 base at J, with 11 bases between. From germline, CDR1 is SQVTM and CDR2 ANQGSEA. The CDR3 consists of 13 residues. The CDR3 loop is CSVAHRDSYEQYF. The CDR3 DNA sequence: TGCAGCGTTGCCCATCGGGATTCCTACGAGCAGTACTTC.

The CDR3 DNA is TGTGCCAGCAGTTTTGGGGGGTGGAACTATGGCTACACCTTC. Amino acid sequence: CASSFGGWNYGYTF. The chain links TRBV27 to TRBJ1-2, with a possible D match to TRBD1 (5 bases). The V end was cut by 3 bases, the J end by 2 bases, with 10 bases between. CDR1 is MNHEY and CDR2 is SMNVEV in the germline V gene (reference sequence). The CDR3 totals 14 residues.

Turning to this clonotype: One end of the junction is discordant with germline, which a read error may explain. The chain has TRBV7-9 and TRBJ2-5; D is uncertain. Germline V gene sequence: CDR1 SEHNR, CDR2 FQNEAQ (reference sequence). The CDR3 extends over 16 amino acids. The CDR3 sequence is CASSFGVSNFQEAQYF. Written as DNA, the CDR3 is TGTGCCAGCAGCTTTGGGGTTTCAAATTTCCAAGAGGCCCAGTACTTC.

The chain has TRBV4-3 and TRBJ2-4, with TRBD2 as a possible D gene (5 bases). The CDR3 has 14 amino acids. From germline, CDR1 is LGHNA and CDR2 YSLEER. V was trimmed by 0 bases and J by 13 bases, leaving 16 bases between them. CDR3 protein: CASSQEARFGEQYF. The CDR3 nucleotides read TGCGCCAGCAGCCAAGAGGCCCGCTTTGGGGAGCAGTACTTC.

V is TRBV27 and J is TRBJ1-1; 7 nucleotides align to TRBD1. This CDR3 has 12 amino acids. V was clipped by 6 bases and J by 7 bases; unmatched bases: 5. In germline, CDR1 is MNHEY, CDR2 SMNVEV (reference sequence). CDR3 protein: CASSDRVREAFF. CDR3 coding DNA: TGTGCCAGCAGCGACAGGGTCCGTGAAGCTTTCTTT.

J is TRBJ2-3 and V is TRBV20-1; D is unresolved. Germline assignment: CDR1 DFQATT and CDR2 SNEGSKA (reference sequence). The CDR3 runs 14 residues. Trimming left V 1 base short and J 9 bases short, with 17 bases between. The CDR3 DNA follows: TGCAGTGCTAGAGTCCTCCAGAGTGGCTACACGCAGTATTTT. Its translation: CSARVLQSGYTQYF.

This clonotype was counted only a few times. The chain couples TRBV6-5 to TRBJ2-7; possibly TRBD1 or TRBD2 for D (5 bases each). The germline V and J ends were trimmed by 2 bases and 4 bases, with 9 bases remaining between them. Germline V gene lookup returns CDR1 MNHEY and CDR2 SVGAGI. This CDR3 comprises 13 residues. CDR3 sequence (DNA): TGTGCCAGCAGTTACGAGGGGCGGTACGAGCAGTACTTC. It encodes CASSYEGRYEQYF.